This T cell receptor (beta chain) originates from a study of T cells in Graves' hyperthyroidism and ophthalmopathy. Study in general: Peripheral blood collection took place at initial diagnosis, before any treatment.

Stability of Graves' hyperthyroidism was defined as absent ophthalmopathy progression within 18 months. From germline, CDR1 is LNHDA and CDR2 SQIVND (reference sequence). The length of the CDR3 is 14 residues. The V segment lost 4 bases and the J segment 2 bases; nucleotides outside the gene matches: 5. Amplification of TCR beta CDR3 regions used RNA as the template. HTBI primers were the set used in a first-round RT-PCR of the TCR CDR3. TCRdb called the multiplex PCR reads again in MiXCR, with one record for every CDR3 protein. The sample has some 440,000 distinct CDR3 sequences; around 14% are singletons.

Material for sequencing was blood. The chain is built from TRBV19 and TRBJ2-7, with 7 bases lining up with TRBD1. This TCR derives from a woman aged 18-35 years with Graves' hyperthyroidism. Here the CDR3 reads CASSTRDSPYEQYF. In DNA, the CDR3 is TGTGCCAGTAGTACCCGGGACAGTCCCTACGAGCAGTACTTC.